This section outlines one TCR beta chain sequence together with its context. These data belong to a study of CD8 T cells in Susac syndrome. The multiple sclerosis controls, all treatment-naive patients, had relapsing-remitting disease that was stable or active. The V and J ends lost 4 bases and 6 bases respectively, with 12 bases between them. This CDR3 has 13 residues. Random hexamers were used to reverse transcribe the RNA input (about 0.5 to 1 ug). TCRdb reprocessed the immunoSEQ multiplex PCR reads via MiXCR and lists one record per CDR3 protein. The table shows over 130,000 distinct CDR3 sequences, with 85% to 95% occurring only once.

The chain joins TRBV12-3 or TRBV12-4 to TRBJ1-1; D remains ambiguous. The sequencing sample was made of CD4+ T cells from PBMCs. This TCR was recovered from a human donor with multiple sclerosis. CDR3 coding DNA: TGTGCCAGCAGTTCGGACGGGGTTCCTGAAGCTTTCTTT. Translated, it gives CASSSDGVPEAFF.